Reported below is one T cell receptor (beta chain). Its antigen is unidentified. Enrolled hyperthyroidism patients had a new diagnosis, a duration under 2 months, and an age of 18 to 65. The diagnosis combined clinical symptoms, thyroxine, TRAb, thyroid ultrasound and orbital computed tomography scans. For repertoire sequencing, the TCR beta CDR3 regions were amplified from RNA transcripts. The first-round RT-PCR employed HTBI primers together with the Qiagen OneStep RT-PCR kit. A multiplex PCR was then performed as the second round. TCRdb used MiXCR to reprocess the multiplex PCR reads, holding one entry per CDR3 protein. Among about 16,000 distinct CDR3 sequences listed, 46% were seen once. This sample is drawn from a study of Graves' ophthalmopathy and Graves' hyperthyroidism. CDR1 is DFQATT and CDR2 is SNEGSKA in the germline V gene (reference sequence). The CDR3 consists of 14 residues. V shed 1 base and J shed 0 bases, with 7 bases lying between them.

General observations from the study: In blood appeared most of the expanded thyroid clonotypes whose frequency exceeded 0.001. Ophthalmopathy progression cases were predicted by the model with roughly 68% sensitivity and more than 72% specificity.

Input material: peripheral blood. V is TRBV20-1 and J is TRBJ1-5; D is ambiguous. This receptor was obtained from a woman between 40 and 55 years old with stable Graves' hyperthyroidism. The CDR3 region is CSARGTYSNQPQHF. The CDR3 nucleotides read TGCAGTGCTAGAGGGACGTATAGCAATCAGCCCCAGCATTTT.